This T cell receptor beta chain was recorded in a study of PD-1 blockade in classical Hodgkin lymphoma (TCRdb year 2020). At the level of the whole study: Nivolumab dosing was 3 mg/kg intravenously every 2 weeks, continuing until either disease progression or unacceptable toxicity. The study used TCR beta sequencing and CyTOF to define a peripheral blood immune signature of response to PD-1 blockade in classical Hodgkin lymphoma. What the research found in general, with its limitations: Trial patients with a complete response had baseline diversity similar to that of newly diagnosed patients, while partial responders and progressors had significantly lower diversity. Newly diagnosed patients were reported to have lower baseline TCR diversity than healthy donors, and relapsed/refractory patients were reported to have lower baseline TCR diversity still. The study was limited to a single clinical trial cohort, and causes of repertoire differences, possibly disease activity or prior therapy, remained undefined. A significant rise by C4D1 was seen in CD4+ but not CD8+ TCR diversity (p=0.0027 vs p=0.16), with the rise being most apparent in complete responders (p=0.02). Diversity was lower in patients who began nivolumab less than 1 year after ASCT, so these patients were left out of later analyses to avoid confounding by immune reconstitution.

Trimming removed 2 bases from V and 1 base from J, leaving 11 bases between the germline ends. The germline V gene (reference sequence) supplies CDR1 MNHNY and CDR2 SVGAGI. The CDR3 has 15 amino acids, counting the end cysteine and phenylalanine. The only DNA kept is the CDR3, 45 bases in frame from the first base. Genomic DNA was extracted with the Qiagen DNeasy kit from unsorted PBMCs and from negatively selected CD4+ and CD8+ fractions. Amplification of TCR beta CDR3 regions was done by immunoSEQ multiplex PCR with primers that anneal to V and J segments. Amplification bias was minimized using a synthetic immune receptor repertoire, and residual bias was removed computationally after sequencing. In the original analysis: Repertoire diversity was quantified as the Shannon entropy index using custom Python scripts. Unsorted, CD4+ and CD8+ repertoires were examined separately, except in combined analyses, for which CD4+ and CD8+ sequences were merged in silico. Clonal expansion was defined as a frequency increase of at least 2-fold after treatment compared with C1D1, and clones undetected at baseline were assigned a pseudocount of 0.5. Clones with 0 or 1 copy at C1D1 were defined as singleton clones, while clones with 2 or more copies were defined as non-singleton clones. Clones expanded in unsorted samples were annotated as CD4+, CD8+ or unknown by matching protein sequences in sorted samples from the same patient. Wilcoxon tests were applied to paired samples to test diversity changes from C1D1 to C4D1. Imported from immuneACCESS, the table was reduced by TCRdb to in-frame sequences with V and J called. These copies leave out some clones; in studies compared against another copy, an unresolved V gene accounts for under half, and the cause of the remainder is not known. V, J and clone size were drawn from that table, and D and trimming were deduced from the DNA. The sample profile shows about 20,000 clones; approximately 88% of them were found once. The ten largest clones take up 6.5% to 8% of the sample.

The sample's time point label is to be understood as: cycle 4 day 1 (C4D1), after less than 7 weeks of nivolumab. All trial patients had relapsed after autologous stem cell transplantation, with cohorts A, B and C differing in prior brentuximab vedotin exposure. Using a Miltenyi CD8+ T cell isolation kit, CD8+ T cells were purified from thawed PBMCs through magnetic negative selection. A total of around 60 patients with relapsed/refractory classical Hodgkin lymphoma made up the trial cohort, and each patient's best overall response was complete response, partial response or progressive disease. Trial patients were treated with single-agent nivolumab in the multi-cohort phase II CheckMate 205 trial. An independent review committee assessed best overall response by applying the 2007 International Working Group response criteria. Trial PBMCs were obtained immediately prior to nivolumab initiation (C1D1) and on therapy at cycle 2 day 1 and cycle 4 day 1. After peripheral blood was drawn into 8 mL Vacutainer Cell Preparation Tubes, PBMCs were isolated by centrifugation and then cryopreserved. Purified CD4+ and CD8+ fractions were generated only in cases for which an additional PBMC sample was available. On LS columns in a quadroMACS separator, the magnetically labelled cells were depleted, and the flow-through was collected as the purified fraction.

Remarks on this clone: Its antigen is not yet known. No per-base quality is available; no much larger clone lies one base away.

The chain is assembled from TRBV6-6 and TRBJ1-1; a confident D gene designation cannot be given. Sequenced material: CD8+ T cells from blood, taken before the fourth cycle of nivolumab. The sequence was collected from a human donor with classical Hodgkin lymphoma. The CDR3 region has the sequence CASSYPVGRNTEAFF. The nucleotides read TGTGCCAGCAGTTACCCCGTCGGGAGGAACACTGAAGCTTTCTTT.